This entry concerns a single TCR beta chain. Its antigen is still unknown. Qualities for individual bases were not recorded, and no much larger clone is one base off. Ficoll-Paque density gradient centrifugation was used to isolate PBMCs. This entry comes from a study of T-cell memory formation after mild COVID-19 (dated by TCRdb to about 2021). Background on the whole study: Most TCR sequence clusters were specific to one of the two donors. T-cell clones expanding and contracting after mild COVID-19 in a couple of donors were tracked by longitudinal TCRalpha and TCRbeta repertoire sequencing. The cohort was made up of two young adult volunteers, one female and one male, who were previously healthy. Findings and caveats that apply to the study as a whole: Contracting CD4+ clones turned up mainly in the CM and EM memory subsets, whereas EMRA was where CD8+ clones were enriched. Clones contracting from day 15 to 85 had balanced CD4/CD8 phenotypes, while a second wave expanding from day 15 to 37 was biased towards CD4+. The detection of some responding clones in pre-infection memory suggests that pre-existing cross-reactive memory T cells joined the SARS-CoV-2 response. Only two mild cases were covered by the study, and larger cohorts that include severe cases with pre-infection samples were considered necessary. The second-wave clones that peaked on day 37 were not confirmed to be SARS-CoV-2 specific.

Measured from the cysteine to the phenylalanine, the CDR3 is 15 residues long. CDR3 DNA is the only sequence kept; it has 45 bases, read in frame from the first base. CDR1 and CDR2, per the germline V gene (reference sequence), are MNHNY and SVGAGI. At the junction V is shortened by 0 bases and J by 7 bases; bases outside the gene matches: 5. Sequencer: Illumina NovaSeq 6000. cDNA libraries for TCRalpha and TCRbeta were prepared by 5'RACE using constant-segment primers, with sample barcodes and unique molecular identifiers added. RNA was extracted from every sample with Trizol reagent. Libraries were amplified in two PCR steps, with a second sample barcode and Illumina TruSeq adapters added in the second step. Sequencing of libraries was performed on an Illumina NovaSeq with 2 x 150 bp paired-end reads. The authors' analysis ran thus. The reads were demultiplexed and collapsed into UMI-guided consensus sequences using migec v1.2.7. Using mixcr v2.1.11, the UMI consensuses were aligned to TRA and TRB V and J templates and assembled into clonotypes. A clonotype was counted as expanded or contracted only if both edgeR and NoisET called the change significant, with noise models trained on biological replicates. For edgeR calls, the thresholds were a false discovery rate-adjusted p below 0.01 and a log2 fold-change of 1. As an exploratory analysis of dynamics, max-normalized trajectories of the 1000 most abundant clonotypes were examined with PCA combined with hierarchical clustering. Each responding clone was given a CD4 or CD8 phenotype based on the CD4+ and CD8+ repertoires, which had been sequenced separately. TCRdb took the public reads, trimmed them with fastp at Q25, ran MiXCR for clone calling and kept in-frame beta chains. A single entry per CDR3 protein holds the most common genes and DNA from its merged rows. The V and J calls reflect TCRdb's pipeline rather than the authors' work. Counted in this sample were about 180,000 distinct CDR3 sequences; 15% to 20% of them appeared once. Together, the top ten hold roughly 4% of the sample.

Specimen: PBMCs or a T cell subset sorted from them (not recorded which). The sequence links TRBV6-6 to TRBJ1-4; 7 middle bases align to TRBD1. The clonotype comes from a man in his late teens or twenties who had mild COVID-19 (a few samples of this study predate the infection). The sample titles of this study are shuffled in the database, so cell type and time point are left out; the donor was told from shared clones. The CDR3 sequence is CASSYSTAGGEKLFF. The DNA is as follows: TGTGCCAGCAGTTACTCCACGGCAGGGGGTGAAAAACTGTTTTTT.